Shown below are 5 T cell receptor beta chains from a single sample sequenced in a study of T cells in Graves' hyperthyroidism and ophthalmopathy. Using RNA transcripts as the source, TCR beta CDR3 regions were amplified. RT-PCR in the first round (using the HTBI primer set) targeted the TCR CDR3. TCRdb reprocessed the multiplex PCR reads with MiXCR, giving one entry per CDR3 protein. The sample lists some 490,000 distinct CDR3 sequences, around 16% occurring once. Sequencing was carried out using blood. The receptors derive from a woman aged 25 to 39 with Graves' ophthalmopathy.

The rearrangement joins TRBV20-1 to TRBJ2-7; the D is unclear. This CDR3 has 13 amino acids. The germline CDR1 and CDR2 sequences are DFQATT and SNEGSKA (reference sequence). V was clipped by 5 bases and J by 2 bases, with 13 bases between them. The CDR3 region is CSAADGGPYEQYF. The CDR3 region has the DNA TGCAGTGCTGCAGACGGTGGCCCCTACGAGCAGTACTTC.

This clonotype was detected only a few times. The genes are TRBV7-6 and TRBJ2-1; 8 bases align to TRBD2. Per the germline V gene, CDR1 is SGHVS and CDR2 is FNYEAQ. The CDR3 is 15 residues long. V shed 5 bases, J shed 6 bases, and the junction held 9 bases outside the gene matches. The CDR3 loop is CASSRMAGGINEQFF. The CDR3 DNA reads TGTGCCAGCAGCCGAATGGCGGGAGGCATCAATGAGCAGTTCTTC.

This clonotype was detected a few times. The CDR3 protein is CASSVGGSREGETQYF. The DNA for the CDR3 is TGTGCCAGCAGCGTAGGTGGCTCCAGAGAGGGTGAGACCCAGTACTTC. The V gene is TRBV9, the J gene TRBJ2-5; tentatively, D is TRBD2 (5 bases). The CDR3 has 16 residues. Germline loops: CDR1 SGDLS, CDR2 YYNGEE. The V gene lost 0 bases and the J gene lost 5 bases, with 17 bases spanning the gap.

V usage is TRBV28 and J usage is TRBJ2-5; no clear D gene. The CDR3 totals 13 residues. Germline V gene sequence: CDR1 MDHEN, CDR2 SYDVKM. The V and J ends lost 4 bases and 5 bases respectively, with 11 bases between them. The CDR3 protein is CASSSWPGETQYF. The CDR3 nucleotides read TGTGCCAGCAGTTCCTGGCCTGGGGAGACCCAGTACTTC.

This CDR3 reads CASSISEAGDISYNEQFF. The CDR3 DNA reads as TGTGCCAGTAGTATAAGTGAAGCGGGAGATATCTCCTACAATGAGCAGTTCTTC. The chain has TRBV19 and TRBJ2-1; TRBD2 matches 8 bases. This CDR3 comprises 18 residues. Germline trimming cut 2 bases from V and 0 bases from J; bases unmatched to any gene: 9. Germline V gene sequence: CDR1 LNHDA, CDR2 SQIVND (reference sequence).